This TCR beta chain is drawn from a study of blood T cell repertoires in COVID-19. Study-wide context: Sources were T cells, B-cell-depleted T cells, or PBMCs; the material itself was cDNA or gDNA.

Looked up from germline, CDR1 is MNHNS and CDR2 is SASEGT. V gave up 3 bases and J gave up 6 bases; unmatched junction bases: 6. The CDR3 spans 14 residues. There are a few counts of this clone. The table came from immunoSEQ multiplex PCR; TCRdb's copy has only in-frame clones and leaves some out. The sample has around 79,000 clones, roughly 90% seen once. The TCR comes from a human donor in a cohort sampled during active COVID-19. The chain carries TRBV6-1 and TRBJ1-1; 8 nucleotides line up with TRBD1. What was sequenced was peripheral blood. The CDR3 nucleotides are TGTGCCAGCAGTGACGGACAGGGTTTCTCTGAAGCTTTCTTT. This codes for CASSDGQGFSEAFF.